A selection of T cell receptor beta chains follows, all from one sample in a study of CD8 T cells in ankylosing spondylitis. TCRdb re-called the 5' RACE reads with MiXCR, one entry per CDR3 protein. The sample lists approximately 140,000 distinct CDR3 sequences, 44% seen once, with about 16% in the top ten. Sequencing was carried out using synovial fluid, either unsorted or a sorted T cell fraction (not recorded which). The source is a male donor with ankylosing spondylitis. Both conserved end residues are part of each CDR3. The order of the fields is clone size, J gene, V gene, CDR3 protein. Some rows have no size entry. The others give once, few or many, or a class for an expanded clone.

clone size: NA; J gene: TRBJ2-7; V gene: TRBV27; CDR3 protein: CASSLRTTPYEQYF
clone size: NA; J gene: TRBJ1-3; V gene: TRBV20-1; CDR3 protein: CSARGDFQSSGNTIYF
clone size: few; J gene: TRBJ1-2; V gene: TRBV27; CDR3 protein: CASSPSTTGGYGYTF
clone size: many; J gene: TRBJ1-1; V gene: TRBV18; CDR3 protein: CASSPESQGYFTEAFF
clone size: NA; J gene: TRBJ2-7; V gene: TRBV13; CDR3 protein: CASSFGDLGYEQYF
clone size: NA; J gene: TRBJ2-7; V gene: TRBV28; CDR3 protein: CASTPDGPYEQYF
clone size: NA; J gene: TRBJ1-2; V gene: TRBV4-1; CDR3 protein: CASSQHRLGRRHGYTF
clone size: NA; J gene: TRBJ2-1; V gene: TRBV20-1; CDR3 protein: CSASGLVSEQFF
clone size: NA; J gene: TRBJ1-2; V gene: TRBV5-1; CDR3 protein: CASSPNFKAALANYGYTF
clone size: once; J gene: TRBJ2-7; V gene: TRBV20-1; CDR3 protein: CSASAASEPYEQYF
clone size: NA; J gene: TRBJ2-7; V gene: TRBV9; CDR3 protein: CASSPGVPPEQYF
clone size: NA; J gene: TRBJ1-1; V gene: TRBV29-1; CDR3 protein: CSVEDLGTANTEAFF
clone size: NA; J gene: TRBJ2-1; V gene: TRBV4-1; CDR3 protein: CASSQETYSGGSYNEQFF
clone size: NA; J gene: TRBJ2-1; V gene: TRBV2; CDR3 protein: CASRAGLAGLTYNEQFF
clone size: NA; J gene: TRBJ2-7; V gene: TRBV29-1; CDR3 protein: CSVLSNEQYF
clone size: NA; J gene: TRBJ1-2; V gene: TRBV5-6; CDR3 protein: CASSLMDRGPSYGYTF
clone size: NA; J gene: TRBJ2-1; V gene: TRBV28; CDR3 protein: CASSLGVAGGYNEQFF
clone size: NA; J gene: TRBJ1-2; V gene: TRBV30; CDR3 protein: CAWSGLDLPRTGDNYGYTF
clone size: NA; J gene: TRBJ2-7; V gene: TRBV2; CDR3 protein: CASSRNRRDPYEQYF
clone size: NA; J gene: TRBJ2-5; V gene: TRBV24-1; CDR3 protein: CATSDLGTSGGQETQYF
clone size: few; J gene: TRBJ2-1; V gene: TRBV4-2; CDR3 protein: CASSQDRVNEQFF
clone size: NA; J gene: TRBJ2-1; V gene: TRBV7-9; CDR3 protein: CASSSPTAGGPHEQFF
clone size: NA; J gene: TRBJ1-1; V gene: TRBV4-2; CDR3 protein: CASSQVGGGTEAFF